This is a list of T cell receptor beta chains from one sample in a study of OX40 agonist ivuxolimab in advanced cancers. Profiling relied on immunoSEQ multiplex PCR, and the TCRdb table lists in-frame clones only, not all of them. The repertoire includes some 86,000 clones, 70% to 90% of them detected once, and roughly 3.4% sits in the top ten. The sample was CD4+ or CD8+ T cells sorted from blood, taken in a trial of the OX40 agonist ivuxolimab. These receptors came from an adult with an advanced solid tumor such as melanoma, head and neck, liver or kidney cancer. CDR3s include the opening cysteine and the closing phenylalanine or tryptophan. The D gene is left open where the match is weak. The size field is filled for only some rows; it gives once, few, many or a size class.

cdr3_aa cdr3_nt clone_size j_call v_call d_call
CASTLRRGSNTGELFF TGTGCCAGCACCCTCCGCCGCGGGAGCAACACCGGGGAGCTGTTTTTT once TRBJ2-2 TRBV28 TRBD2
CATINRDRGSDTQYF TGTGCCACCATAAACCGGGACAGGGGATCAGATACGCAGTATTTT few TRBJ2-3 TRBV2 TRBD1
CASSPDLTAFGELFF TGTGCCAGCAGTCCGGATCTCACCGCGTTCGGGGAGCTGTTTTTT NA TRBJ2-2 TRBV6-6 NA
CASILAGVDNEQFF TGTGCCAGCATCCTAGCAGGGGTCGACAATGAGCAGTTCTTC NA TRBJ2-1 TRBV6-5 NA
CASSVGPLTGDNSPLHF TGTGCCAGCAGCGTAGGACCTTTGACAGGGGATAATTCACCCCTCCACTTT NA TRBJ1-6 TRBV9 TRBD1
CASSLALGSGELFF TGCGCCAGCAGCTTGGCTCTAGGTTCCGGGGAGCTGTTTTTT once TRBJ2-2 TRBV5-1 NA
CASSLGQLLAFPYNEQFF TGTGCCAGCAGCTTAGGGCAGCTTCTAGCGTTCCCCTACAATGAGCAGTTCTTC once TRBJ2-1 TRBV11-2 NA
CASIHPTNTGELFF TGTGCCAGCATTCATCCGACGAACACCGGGGAGCTGTTTTTT NA TRBJ2-2 TRBV9 NA
CASWGGLYGYTF TGTGCCAGCTGGGGGGGACTCTATGGCTACACCTTC NA TRBJ1-2 TRBV6-5 NA
CASSLDEGTYEQYF TGTGCCAGCAGCCTGGATGAGGGTACCTACGAGCAGTACTTC NA TRBJ2-7 TRBV5-6 NA
CASRANTEAFF TGTGCCAGTAGGGCAAACACTGAAGCTTTCTTT NA TRBJ1-1 TRBV19 NA
CASSLSGAGLYEQYF TGTGCCAGCAGTTTATCGGGGGCCGGACTCTACGAGCAGTACTTC NA TRBJ2-7 TRBV27 NA
CASSHRGYQETQYF TGTGCCAGCAGCCACAGGGGTTACCAAGAGACCCAGTACTTC NA TRBJ2-5 TRBV7-9 TRBD1
CASSLVGAGGFNYEQYF TGCGCCAGCAGCTTGGTTGGCGCGGGAGGTTTCAACTACGAGCAGTACTTC few TRBJ2-7 TRBV5-1 TRBD2
CASSRGGGGLYEQYF TGTGCCAGCAGCCGCGGGGGGGGCGGGCTCTACGAGCAGTACTTC NA TRBJ2-7 TRBV5-4 TRBD2
CATTSGATYEQYF TGTGCCACGACTAGCGGGGCTACCTACGAGCAGTACTTC NA TRBJ2-7 TRBV30 TRBD2
CASSLNGPANEKLFF TGTGCCAGCAGCTTAAACGGGCCGGCGAATGAAAAACTGTTTTTT few TRBJ1-4 TRBV11-2 NA
CAISLKASGANVLTF TGTGCCATCAGTTTAAAAGCGTCTGGGGCCAACGTCCTGACTTTC NA TRBJ2-6 TRBV10-3 NA
CASTRRAQAYSNQPQHF TGTGCCAGTACCCGGAGGGCTCAGGCGTATAGCAATCAGCCCCAGCATTTT NA TRBJ1-5 TRBV19 NA
CASSRDRGFGANVLTF TGTGCCAGCAGCCGGGACAGGGGTTTCGGGGCCAACGTCCTGACTTTC NA TRBJ2-6 TRBV11-3 TRBD1
CASLTGGRAYNEQFF TGTGCCAGCCTGACGGGGGGGCGCGCCTACAATGAGCAGTTCTTC once TRBJ2-1 TRBV27 TRBD2